This entry concerns a single T cell receptor beta chain. V lost 2 bases and J 6 bases, leaving 8 bases between the germline ends. Germline CDR1 is SGHRS and CDR2 is YFSETQ. The CDR3 extends over 12 amino acids. The record originates from a study of cytomegalovirus exposure and HLA in healthy donors. The wider study: Earlier sequencing of some 190 million T cells yielded around 120 million unique TCR beta sequences.

It was with 60 Vbeta and 13 Jbeta primers that the PCR ran. Method: immunoSEQ multiplex PCR; TCRdb's copy keeps in-frame clones and lacks some. The table shows around 38,000 clones, with over 65% occurring only once. Sample: PBMCs. The chain uses TRBV5-1 and TRBJ1-2; a possible D gene is TRBD1 (6 bases). This TCR came from a man aged 45-65 years in good health and CMV-seropositive. This CDR3 is CASSFKGDGYTF. The DNA for the CDR3 is TGCGCCAGCAGCTTCAAGGGGGATGGCTACACCTTC.